This T cell receptor (beta chain) derives from a study of shared clonotypes between healthy human individuals. General observations from the study: Blood was the sole source, and tissue repertoires probably differ.

Replicate PCRs from sorted subsets contained roughly 190 ng DNA, which is some 32,000 T cell genomes. Measured with immunoSEQ multiplex PCR; TCRdb has only the in-frame clones, and not every one. The sample has about 2,100,000 clones, more than 85% seen once; the top ten hold over 1.5%. V gave up 3 bases and J gave up 4 bases; unmatched junction bases: 7. The germline gives CDR1 SGHDT, CDR2 YYEEEE. The CDR3 length is 17 residues. In the naive CD8 group, cells lacked CD45RO and were positively selected for CCR7, so terminally differentiated effector memory CD45RA+ cells were left out. Participating donors were healthy, HIV-negative adults free of recent acute infections or vaccinations. All of the donors resided in Nashville, Tennessee, and each was a Caucasian adult. Points on this clone: Its specificity is not known.

The gene calls are TRBV5-6 and TRBJ2-5, with 15 positions matching TRBD2. The source of this sequence is a young man in good health. Some clones in this sample may be carry-over from other donors' samples. Sequencing input: naive CD8+ T cells from PBMCs. The CDR3 region has the DNA TGTGCCAGCAGCTATGGACTAGCGGGAGGGAGAGGAGAGACCCAGTACTTC. Its translation is CASSYGLAGGRGETQYF. The full variable domain, rest sourced from reference TRBV5-6 and TRBJ2-5, is DAGVTQSPTHLIKTRGQQVTLRCSPKSGHDTVSWYQQALGQGPQFIFQYYEEEERQRGNFPDRFSGHQFPNYSSELNVNALLLGDSALYLCASSYGLAGGRGETQYFGPGTRLLVL.